The clone carrying this T cell receptor (beta chain) turned up a few times. Individuals drawn from 24 US areas were roughly 18 to 95 years old. Participants were placed into cohorts based on the clinical history they reported. The data were obtained in a study of blood T cell repertoires in COVID-19. Original analysis: By means of reference gene primer amplification, nucleated cell counts were estimated. Here immunoSEQ multiplex PCR was the method, and the copy in TCRdb shows in-frame clones only, minus some. The V and J calls and clone size were taken over from that table, and D and trimming were inferred from the DNA. Here the sample spans approximately 250,000 clones, approximately 79% being singletons. This receptor was obtained from a young man with acute COVID-19. Sequencing was carried out using PBMCs or T cells enriched from blood (not recorded which).

The CDR3 nucleotides are TGTGCCAGCAGCTTTAGCCTCGCTAGCGGGGCGAGCACAGATACGCAGTATTTT. It codes for CASSFSLASGASTDTQYF. This chain joins TRBV7-9 and TRBJ2-3; 9 nucleotides match TRBD2. In germline, CDR1 is SEHNR, CDR2 FQNEAQ (reference sequence). The CDR3 extends over 18 amino acids. V lost 3 bases, J lost 0 bases, and 10 bases stayed unmatched.